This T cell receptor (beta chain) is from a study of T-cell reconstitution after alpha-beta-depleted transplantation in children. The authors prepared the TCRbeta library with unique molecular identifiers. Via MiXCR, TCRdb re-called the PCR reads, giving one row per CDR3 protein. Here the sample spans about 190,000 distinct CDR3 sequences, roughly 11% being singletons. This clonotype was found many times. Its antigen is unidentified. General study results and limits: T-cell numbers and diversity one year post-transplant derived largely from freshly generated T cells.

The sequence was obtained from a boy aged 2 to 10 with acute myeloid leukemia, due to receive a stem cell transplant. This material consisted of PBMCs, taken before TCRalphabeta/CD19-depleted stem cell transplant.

The CDR3 coding sequence is TGCGCCAGCAGCACGGGACAGTTCTCTGGGGCCAACGTCCTGACTTTC. It specifies CASSTGQFSGANVLTF. This chain uses TRBV5-1 with TRBJ2-6, with 7 bases lining up with TRBD1. From germline, CDR1 is SGHRS and CDR2 YFSETQ. This CDR3 has 16 residues. V shed 4 bases, J shed 0 bases, and the junction held 4 bases outside the gene matches.